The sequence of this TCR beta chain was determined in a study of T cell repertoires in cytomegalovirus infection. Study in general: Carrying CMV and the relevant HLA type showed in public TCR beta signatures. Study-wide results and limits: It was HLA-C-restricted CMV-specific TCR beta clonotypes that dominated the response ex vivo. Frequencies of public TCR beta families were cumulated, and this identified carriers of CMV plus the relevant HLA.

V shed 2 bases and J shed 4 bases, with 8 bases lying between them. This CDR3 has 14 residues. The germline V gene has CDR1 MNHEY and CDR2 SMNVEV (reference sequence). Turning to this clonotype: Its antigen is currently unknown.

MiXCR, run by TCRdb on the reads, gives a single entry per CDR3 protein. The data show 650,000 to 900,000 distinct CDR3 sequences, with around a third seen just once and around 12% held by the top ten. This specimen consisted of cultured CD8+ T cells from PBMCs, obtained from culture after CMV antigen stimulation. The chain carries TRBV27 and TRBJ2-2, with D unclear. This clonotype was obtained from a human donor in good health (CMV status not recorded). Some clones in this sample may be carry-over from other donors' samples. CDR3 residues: CASSLRLGTGELFF. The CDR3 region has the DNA TGTGCCAGCAGTTTACGTCTGGGCACCGGGGAGCTGTTTTTT.